Each of the 32 T cell receptor beta chains below was sequenced from the same sample in a study of T-cell memory formation after mild COVID-19. One entry per CDR3 protein, called by TCRdb with MiXCR from the 5' RACE reads. Of hundreds of thousands of distinct CDR3 sequences listed, roughly 18% are singletons. The source material was PBMCs or a T cell subset sorted from them (not recorded which). All receptors derive from an adult woman who had mild COVID-19 (a few samples of this study predate the infection). Cell type and time point are not known.

This chain connects TRBV12-3 or TRBV12-4 to TRBJ1-1; D remains ambiguous. This CDR3 region has 13 residues. V lost 6 bases to trimming and J lost 8 bases, with 16 bases between them. In DNA, the CDR3 is TGTGCCAGCAGCTCGAATTACCCGTGGGAAGCTTTCTTT. Translating it yields CASSSNYPWEAFF.

This clonotype has a count of ten or more. The V call is TRBV4-2, the J call TRBJ1-6, with TRBD1 matching over 12 bases. Germline V lookup: CDR1 LGHNA, CDR2 YNFKEQ. The V and J ends lost 1 base and 10 bases, in that order; junction bases with no gene match: 2. The CDR3 has 15 residues. CDR3 sequence: CASSQGDRGQSPLHF. As DNA, the CDR3 is TGTGCCAGCAGCCAAGGGGACAGGGGGCAATCACCCCTCCACTTT.

This chain uses TRBV12-3 or TRBV12-4 with TRBJ2-7; D call uncertain. Trimming stripped 1 base from V and 2 bases from J, with 9 bases between. The CDR3 length is 14 residues. CDR3 coding DNA: TGTGCCAGCAGTTTAGGGCAGTTTACCTACGAGCAGTACTTC. Its protein is CASSLGQFTYEQYF.

This chain connects TRBV7-3 to TRBJ2-2; the match to TRBD1 covers 11 bases. CDR3 length: 20 residues. V shed 3 bases, J shed 3 bases, and the junction held 15 bases outside the gene matches. Germline V gives CDR1 SGHTA, CDR2 FQGTGA. The CDR3 DNA reads as TGTGCCAGCAGCTTTAGGGGACAGGGGGTTAATCGGCCATACACCGGGGAGCTGTTTTTT. This codes for CASSFRGQGVNRPYTGELFF.

This clonotype was seen more than once but under ten times. The chain uses TRBV12-3 or TRBV12-4 and TRBJ1-6, with D maybe TRBD1 (6 bases). The CDR3 spans 14 residues. V dropped 3 bases and J dropped 8 bases, with 11 bases sitting between them. The CDR3 is CASSFAGEDSPLHF. In DNA form, the CDR3 reads TGTGCCAGCAGTTTCGCAGGGGAGGATTCACCCCTCCACTTT.

The table lists this clonotype with a count of one. This chain uses TRBV5-6 with TRBJ1-5; weak D call: TRBD1 (6 bases). Germline V gene data show CDR1 as SGHDT and CDR2 as YYEEEE. The germline V and J ends were trimmed by 2 bases and 4 bases, with 10 bases remaining between them. CDR3 size: 14 residues. The CDR3 protein is CASSFRQGNQPQHF. The CDR3 region has the DNA TGTGCCAGCAGCTTTAGGCAGGGGAATCAGCCCCAGCATTTT. Full variable domain (missing parts from reference TRBV5-6 and TRBJ1-5): DAGVTQSPTHLIKTRGQQVTLRCSPKSGHDTVSWYQQALGQGPQFIFQYYEEEERQRGNFPDRFSGHQFPNYSSELNVNALLLGDSALYLCASSFRQGNQPQHFGDGTRLSIL.

This chain links TRBV7-2 with TRBJ1-1; D gene unclear. In germline, CDR1 is SGHTA, CDR2 FQGNSA. V was shortened by 1 base and J by 5 bases, with 20 bases between the two germline ends. This CDR3 contains 17 residues. The DNA of the CDR3 is TGTGCCAGCAGCTTAGAAGGCCGAGCGGGCCGGCGAACTGAAGCTTTCTTT. This codes for CASSLEGRAGRRTEAFF.

V gene TRBV24-1 combines with J gene TRBJ1-5; 8 nucleotides match TRBD1. The trim removed 6 bases at V and 2 bases at J, leaving 2 bases unmatched. Germline lookup yields CDR1 KGHDR and CDR2 SFDVKD. The CDR3 totals 14 residues. CDR3 residues: CATSPGQGNQPQHF. In nucleotides, the CDR3 is TGTGCCACCAGTCCGGGACAGGGCAATCAGCCCCAGCATTTT.

This clonotype was counted between two and nine times. The chain couples TRBV14 to TRBJ2-1, with unresolved D. Looked up from germline, CDR1 is SGHDN and CDR2 is FVKESK. V was clipped by 3 bases and J by 5 bases, with 5 bases between them. The CDR3 sequence is 12 residues long. Written as DNA, the CDR3 is TGTGCCAGCAGCCACACAAACAATGAGCAGTTCTTC. It translates to CASSHTNNEQFF. Variable domain in full (rest from reference TRBV14 and TRBJ2-1): EAGVTQFPSHSVIEKGQTVTLRCDPISGHDNLYWYRRVMGKEIKFLLHFVKESKQDESGMPNNRFLAERTGGTYSTLKVQPAELEDSGVYFCASSHTNNEQFFGPGTRLTVL.

DNA for the CDR3: TGCAGTGCTATTCCGGGACTAGCGGGAAAATCGGAGCAGTTCTTC. Its translation: CSAIPGLAGKSEQFF. The chain joins TRBV20-1 to TRBJ2-1; the match to TRBD2 covers 13 bases. Germline V CDR1 and CDR2: DFQATT, SNEGSKA (reference sequence). The V and J ends lost 4 bases and 10 bases, in that order; junction bases with no gene match: 10. CDR3 length: 15 amino acids.

There are many counts of this clonotype. The rearrangement uses TRBV30 and TRBJ2-3, with TRBD2 identical over 13 bases. Germline V gives CDR1 GTSNPN, CDR2 SVGIG (reference sequence). The trim removed 5 bases at V and 8 bases at J, leaving 7 bases unmatched. The CDR3 spans 14 residues. DNA for the CDR3: TGTGCCTGGGGACTAGCGGGGGCCGGGGGTACGCAGTATTTT. It translates to CAWGLAGAGGTQYF.

V gene TRBV4-3 combines with J gene TRBJ1-1; D possibly corresponds to TRBD1 (5 bases). Germline V gene lookup returns CDR1 LGHNA and CDR2 YSLEER. The CDR3 is 14 amino acids. Trimming took off 1 base at V and 6 bases at J, with 12 bases between the two ends. The DNA for the CDR3 is TGCGCCAGCAGCCAAGTAGGGGTTTATCCTGAAGCTTTCTTT. Protein product: CASSQVGVYPEAFF.

In this sample, this clonotype turned up many times. CDR3 in DNA: TGTGCCAGCAGTACCCGGCGGGACAGCTTTATATCTGGAAACACCATATATTTT. Its translation is CASSTRRDSFISGNTIYF. The chain employs TRBV6-5 and TRBJ1-3; TRBD1 matches at 7 bases. In germline, CDR1 is MNHEY, CDR2 SVGAGI. This CDR3 region has 18 residues. The J segment lost 1 base and the V segment lost 5 bases, leaving 14 bases of the junction unmatched.

The rearrangement links TRBV5-4 to TRBJ2-1; the D gene is possibly TRBD2 (5 bases). This CDR3 is 12 amino acids long. The V end was cut by 0 bases, the J end by 11 bases, with 9 bases between. Germline CDR1 SGHNT, CDR2 YYREEE (reference sequence). CDR3 loop: CASSLGLAKQFF. DNA for the CDR3: TGTGCCAGCAGCTTGGGTCTAGCCAAGCAGTTCTTC.

This clonotype was detected ten times or more. The chain is built from TRBV6-2 or TRBV6-3 and TRBJ2-1, with no clear D. The ends were cut back, 2 bases at V and 9 bases at J, with 14 bases in the middle. Germline CDR1 and CDR2: MNHEY and SVGEGT. The CDR3 is 14 residues long. CDR3 nucleotides: TGTGCCAGCAGTTACGGGCTAGTAGTCTTTGAGCAGTTCTTC. Amino acid sequence: CASSYGLVVFEQFF.

The gene calls are TRBV6-2 or TRBV6-3 and TRBJ2-5; TRBD2 aligns across 9 bases. The CDR3 covers 15 residues. With V trimmed by 7 bases and J by 2 bases, 8 bases remained unmatched. Germline values: CDR1 MNHEY, CDR2 SVGEGT. The CDR3 protein is CASTFSTSGQETQYF. The CDR3 nucleotides are TGTGCCAGCACCTTCTCGACTAGCGGACAAGAGACCCAGTACTTC.

Turning to this clonotype: Possible read error: a much larger clone is one base away. The rearrangement joins TRBV9 to TRBJ1-3; D remains unclear. V was shortened by 0 bases and J by 0 bases, with 4 bases between the two germline ends. The length of the CDR3 is 14 residues. CDR1 and CDR2 from the germline V gene are SGDLS and YYNGEE. The CDR3 reads CASSVESSGNTIYF. The DNA for the CDR3 is TGTGCCAGCAGCGTAGAGAGCTCTGGAAACACCATATATTTT.

This clonotype was seen only a few times. V is TRBV12-3 or TRBV12-4 and J is TRBJ1-1; 7 bases map to TRBD1. This CDR3 contains 16 residues. V was clipped by 5 bases and J by 0 bases; unmatched bases: 9. CDR3 amino acids: CASSEGQSLMNTEAFF. In DNA form, the CDR3 reads TGTGCCAGCAGTGAGGGACAGTCATTAATGAACACTGAAGCTTTCTTT.

The chain's CDR3 is CSVSNPTGTRSTDTQYF. As DNA, the CDR3 is TGCAGCGTCTCCAACCCGACCGGGACTAGGAGCACAGATACGCAGTATTTT. The rearrangement links TRBV29-1 to TRBJ2-3; 8 nucleotides agree with TRBD2. The CDR3 runs 17 residues. Trimming took 6 bases from V and 0 from J; bases not matched to a gene: 14. Looked up from germline, CDR1 is SQVTM and CDR2 is ANQGSEA.

This clonotype has a handful of counts. The chain carries TRBV12-3 or TRBV12-4 and TRBJ2-5; the D gene is possibly TRBD2 (5 bases). This CDR3 has 17 residues. The V end was cut by 5 bases, the J end by 0 bases, with 19 bases between. The CDR3 sequence: CASSPGKGPSYQETQYF. The DNA of the CDR3 is TGTGCCAGCAGTCCCGGGAAGGGCCCCAGTTACCAAGAGACCCAGTACTTC.

This clonotype was seen more than once but under ten times. The chain uses TRBV7-3 and TRBJ2-1; D perhaps matches TRBD2 (5 bases). CDR3 length: 14 residues. V was shortened by 3 bases and J by 8 bases, with 14 bases between the two germline ends. Germline V gives CDR1 SGHTA, CDR2 FQGTGA. Written as DNA, the CDR3 is TGTGCCAGCAGCTTTGGCGGGCGTCACGATGAGCAGTTCTTC. This codes for CASSFGGRHDEQFF.

This clonotype was counted only a few times. The gene calls are TRBV20-1 and TRBJ2-1; 9 positions match TRBD2. Looked up from germline, CDR1 is DFQATT and CDR2 is SNEGSKA (reference sequence). J was trimmed by 9 bases and V by 1 base; bases with no gene match: 10. The CDR3 has 15 amino acids. This CDR3 reads CSARVLAGLTSEQFF. The CDR3, as DNA: TGCAGTGCTAGAGTCCTAGCGGGACTCACAAGTGAGCAGTTCTTC.

This clonotype has more than one count but fewer than ten. The chain combines TRBV6-4 with TRBJ1-5; tentative D call: TRBD1 (5 bases). The germline V and J ends were trimmed by 3 bases and 7 bases, with 10 bases remaining between them. CDR1 and CDR2 from the germline V gene are MRHNA and SNTAGT. CDR3 length equals 13 residues. The CDR3 region is CASSEQESQPQHF. DNA of the CDR3: TGTGCCAGCAGTGAACAGGAATCCCAGCCCCAGCATTTT.

The V and J genes are TRBV20-1 and TRBJ2-3; no firm D call. Trimming took 5 bases from V and 6 from J, leaving 12 bases between them. The CDR3 runs 12 residues. Germline CDR1 DFQATT, CDR2 SNEGSKA (reference sequence). The CDR3 protein is CSAPTLGDTQYF. DNA for the CDR3: TGCAGTGCTCCCACCCTGGGCGATACGCAGTATTTT.

The DNA of the CDR3 is TGTGCCAGCAGCCAAGCCCGCGGCAGGGCGACGGAGTCTGGAAACACCATATATTTT. Residues: CASSQARGRATESGNTIYF. The genes are TRBV4-2 and TRBJ1-3, with D possibly matching TRBD1 (5 bases). V lost 1 base and J lost 1, with 20 bases in between. The CDR3 loop spans 19 amino acids. Germline V gives CDR1 LGHNA, CDR2 YNFKEQ.

This chain connects TRBV29-1 to TRBJ1-1; D possibly corresponds to TRBD1 (5 bases). Germline V lookup: CDR1 SQVTM, CDR2 ANQGSEA. The CDR3 runs 14 residues. The V end was cut by 2 bases, the J end by 5 bases, with 15 bases between. The CDR3 coding sequence is TGCAGCGTTGAACCCGAGGGGATAGGGACTGAAGCTTTCTTT. Its protein product is CSVEPEGIGTEAFF.

This clonotype was seen more than once but under ten times. The chain carries TRBV7-8 and TRBJ2-7, with TRBD1 matching over 8 bases. V was clipped by 2 bases and J by 0 bases; unmatched bases: 18. The CDR3 is 20 residues long. CDR1 and CDR2 (germline): SGHVS, FQNEAQ. The CDR3 bases are TGTGCCAGCAGCTTATCCCAGGCAGGGGGCCGGACCCTGGGCTCCTACGAGCAGTACTTC. It codes for CASSLSQAGGRTLGSYEQYF.

This clonotype was counted only a few times. This sequence joins TRBV29-1 and TRBJ1-5; 9 bases are shared with TRBD1. This CDR3 has 13 residues. Germline CDR1 reads SQVTM; CDR2 reads ANQGSEA. Unmatched junction bases numbered 2, after V lost 4 bases and J lost 4 bases. The CDR3 spells CSVGGQGNQPQHF. DNA for the CDR3: TGCAGCGTTGGCGGACAGGGGAATCAGCCCCAGCATTTT. Full variable domain (rest looked up from reference TRBV29-1 and TRBJ1-5): SAVISQKPSRDICQRGTSLTIQCQVDSQVTMMFWYRQQPGQSLTLIATANQGSEATYESGFVIDKFPISRPNLTFSTLTVSNMSPEDSSIYLCSVGGQGNQPQHFGDGTRLSIL.

V gene TRBV3-1 combines with J gene TRBJ2-3, with TRBD2 identical over 7 bases. The CDR3 is made up of 13 amino acids. CDR1 and CDR2 (germline): LGHDT, YNNKEL (reference sequence). V lost 6 bases to trimming and J lost 4 bases; unmatched junction nucleotides: 4. In DNA, the CDR3 is TGTGCCAGCAGGGGGAGGGTAGCAGATACGCAGTATTTT. Translating gives CASRGRVADTQYF.

This chain links TRBV5-1 with TRBJ2-1; the D gene is possibly TRBD2 (6 bases). Germline CDR1 and CDR2: SGHRS and YFSETQ. V lost 0 bases to trimming and J lost 8 bases, with 15 bases between them. The CDR3 contains 15 residues. CDR3 protein: CASSLAETSWDEQFF. The CDR3 nucleotides are TGCGCCAGCAGCTTGGCCGAGACTAGTTGGGATGAGCAGTTCTTC.

This clonotype was observed many times. The chain combines TRBV12-3 or TRBV12-4 with TRBJ2-7; tentatively, D is TRBD1 (7 bases). The V end was cut by 3 bases, the J end by 4 bases, with 13 bases between. The CDR3 totals 14 residues. The CDR3, as DNA: TGTGCCAGCAGTTTCGGGCAGGGGGGTTACGAGCAGTACTTC. Translated, it gives CASSFGQGGYEQYF.

The CDR3 DNA reads as TGTGCCAGCAGCCACATGGGGGGGACTGAAGCTTTCTTT. Residues: CASSHMGGTEAFF. The J gene is TRBJ1-1, the V gene TRBV7-9, with D possibly matching TRBD1 (5 bases). Germline V gene lookup returns CDR1 SEHNR and CDR2 FQNEAQ (reference sequence). V was shortened by 5 bases and J by 5 bases, with 12 bases between the two germline ends. This CDR3 has 13 amino acids.